The 25 T cell receptor beta chains below come from one sample, sequenced in a study of radiotherapy plus CTLA-4 blockade in lung cancer. Libraries were prepared by immunoSEQ multiplex PCR; TCRdb keeps only in-frame clonotypes and omits some of them. Found here are over 85,000 clones, approximately 82% of them singletons; the top ten hold 25%. This sample comprised peripheral blood, obtained from a patient treated with radiotherapy plus ipilimumab. Receptors were obtained from a human donor with non-small cell lung cancer that progressed on radiotherapy plus ipilimumab.

The rearrangement links TRBV9 to TRBJ1-4; D may be TRBD1 (6 bases). V gave up 3 bases and J gave up 2 bases, with 11 bases separating them. This CDR3 has 15 residues. Germline CDR1 is SGDLS and CDR2 is YYNGEE. CDR3 sequence (DNA): TGTGCCAGCAGCGCAACAGGGTTGACTAATGAAAAACTGTTTTTT. Translated: CASSATGLTNEKLFF. The full variable domain, its missing parts supplied by reference TRBV9 and TRBJ1-4, is DSGVTQTPKHLITATGQRVTLRCSPRSGDLSVYWYQQSLDQGLQFLIQYYNGEERAKGNILERFSAQQFPDLHSELNLSSLELGDSALYFCASSATGLTNEKLFFGSGTQLSVL.

The V and J genes are TRBV30 and TRBJ2-5; 8 positions agree with TRBD2. V lost 0 bases and J lost 5; bases outside the gene matches: 5. Germline-derived CDR1 and CDR2 are GTSNPN and SVGIG (reference sequence). This CDR3 is 14 amino acids long. The CDR3 region is CAWSVLSGSETQYF. DNA for the CDR3: TGTGCCTGGAGTGTACTCAGCGGGAGTGAGACCCAGTACTTC.

The chain recombines TRBV2 with TRBJ1-1; D is perhaps TRBD1 (5 bases). V dropped 6 bases and J dropped 4 bases, with 15 bases sitting between them. Germline values: CDR1 SNHLY, CDR2 FYNNEI. This CDR3 has 14 amino acids. CDR3 in amino acids: CASRGRVGITEAFF. The CDR3 coding sequence is TGTGCCAGCAGGGGCAGGGTCGGAATCACTGAAGCTTTCTTT.

J is TRBJ1-2 and V is TRBV2, with 8 positions matching TRBD1. Germline V gives CDR1 SNHLY, CDR2 FYNNEI. Trimming at V came to 4 bases and at J to 2 bases, leaving 3 bases not matched to a gene. This CDR3 is 14 amino acids long. The CDR3 reads CASSGRQGNYGYTF. CDR3 DNA sequence: TGTGCCAGCAGTGGTCGACAGGGGAACTATGGCTACACCTTC. Variable domain in full (rest from reference TRBV2 and TRBJ1-2): EPEVTQTPSHQVTQMGQEVILRCVPISNHLYFYWYRQILGQKVEFLVSFYNNEISEKSEIFDDQFSVERPDGSNFTLKIRSTKLEDSAMYFCASSGRQGNYGYTFGSGTRLTVV.

The rearrangement joins TRBV18 to TRBJ2-2; D gene ambiguous. CDR1 is KGHSH and CDR2 is LQKENI in the germline V gene. This CDR3 contains 14 residues. Trimming left V 3 bases short and J 0 bases short, with 5 bases between. CDR3 coding DNA: TGTGCCAGCTCACCGACGCCGAACACCGGGGAGCTGTTTTTT. Translating gives CASSPTPNTGELFF.

This clone was detected once. V is TRBV6-4 and J is TRBJ2-3, with 9 positions matching TRBD2. Germline CDR1 reads MRHNA; CDR2 reads SNTAGT. Trimming removed 5 bases from V and 1 base from J; junction bases left unmatched: 4. This CDR3 region has 15 residues. The CDR3 protein is CASSNIAGGTDTQYF. CDR3 bases: TGTGCCAGCAGTAACATAGCGGGAGGCACAGATACGCAGTATTTT.

The rearrangement joins TRBV29-1 to TRBJ2-1; 9 bases are shared with TRBD2. The CDR3 runs 12 residues. The V and J ends lost 6 bases and 6 bases, in that order; junction bases with no gene match: 3. Germline CDR1 and CDR2: SQVTM and ANQGSEA. CDR3 residues: CSVMTSGNEQFF. The CDR3 DNA reads TGCAGCGTCATGACTAGCGGCAATGAGCAGTTCTTC.

The chain carries TRBV21-1 and TRBJ2-1; TRBD1 is the table's D call and was not checked against the DNA. TRBV21-1 has pseudogene status. The CDR3 consists of 16 residues. CDR3 sequence reads: CASSKGGDRVENEQFF. CDR3 sequence (DNA): TGTGCCAGCAGCAAGGGGGGGGACAGGGTTGAGAATGAGCAGTTCTTC.

The V call is TRBV5-1, the J call TRBJ2-1, with 8 bases identical to TRBD1. With V trimmed by 4 bases and J by 9 bases, 6 bases remained unmatched. This CDR3 region has 13 residues. Germline V gene data show CDR1 as SGHRS and CDR2 as YFSETQ. The CDR3 coding sequence is TGCGCCAGCAGCGCCGGACAGGGCGGTGAGCAGTTCTTC. Residues: CASSAGQGGEQFF.

The chain is built from TRBV5-1 and TRBJ2-2, with D perhaps TRBD2 (6 bases). This CDR3 is 18 amino acids long. V was clipped by 1 base and J by 0 bases, with 16 bases between them. Germline-derived CDR1 and CDR2 are SGHRS and YFSETQ. The CDR3 bases are TGCGCCAGCAGCTTGTGGCCAGCGGGCATAGCGAACACCGGGGAGCTGTTTTTT. Protein sequence: CASSLWPAGIANTGELFF.

This clone showed up just a few times. The chain is built from TRBV19 and TRBJ2-2; D unclear. The V gene's germline CDR1 is LNHDA and CDR2 SQIVND (reference sequence). This CDR3 is 12 amino acids long. The germline V and J ends were trimmed by 6 bases and 4 bases, with 6 bases remaining between them. The CDR3 is CASRRLTGELFF. In DNA form, the CDR3 reads TGTGCCAGTAGACGGCTCACCGGGGAGCTGTTTTTT.

This clone was recorded a few times. The V and J genes are TRBV19 and TRBJ2-7; 9 bases align to TRBD1. This CDR3 has 15 amino acids. Trimming cost V 5 bases and J 0 bases; bases outside gene matches: 5. The germline V gene encodes CDR1 LNHDA and CDR2 SQIVND (reference sequence). CDR3 coding DNA: TGTGCCAGTAGTCTAGGGACAGGGAACTCCTACGAGCAGTACTTC. This sequence encodes CASSLGTGNSYEQYF.

The V and J genes are TRBV6-1 and TRBJ1-5; 10 bases align to TRBD1. CDR1 and CDR2 from the germline V gene are MNHNS and SASEGT. V shed 2 bases, J shed 7 bases, and the junction held 5 bases outside the gene matches. This CDR3 is 15 amino acids long. CDR3 loop: CASSELGQGKQPQHF. The CDR3 DNA reads as TGTGCCAGCAGTGAACTGGGACAGGGGAAACAGCCCCAGCATTTT.

Comments on this clone: At the DNA level, this CDR3 is encoded by other sequences in the same sample as well. The chain has TRBV5-1 and TRBJ1-5, with 7 bases identical to TRBD1. V shed 4 bases and J 3 bases; nucleotides not matched to a gene: 4. The CDR3 totals 14 residues. Germline values: CDR1 SGHRS, CDR2 YFSETQ. The CDR3 DNA sequence: TGCGCCAGCAGCCCGGGGACAGCCAATCAGCCCCAGCATTTT. Its protein product is CASSPGTANQPQHF.

This clone appeared once. The chain has TRBV27 and TRBJ1-2, with a weak D call TRBD1 (5 bases). Germline loops: CDR1 MNHEY, CDR2 SMNVEV (reference sequence). The length of the CDR3 is 12 residues. The V end lost 2 bases, the J end lost 6 bases, and 7 bases lay between the germline ends. CDR3 amino acids: CASSLRGDGYTF. The CDR3 region has the DNA TGTGCCAGCAGTTTACGGGGGGATGGCTACACCTTC.

V usage is TRBV6-5 and J usage is TRBJ2-7; 11 bases fit TRBD1. CDR3 length: 15 amino acids. CDR1 and CDR2 (germline): MNHEY, SVGAGI. Trimming removed 6 bases from V and 2 bases from J; junction bases left unmatched: 6. CDR3 amino acids: CASRYRGQGAYEQYF. CDR3 nucleotide sequence: TGTGCCAGCAGATATCGGGGACAGGGGGCCTACGAGCAGTACTTC.

This chain uses TRBV29-1 with TRBJ2-1; 7 nucleotides align to TRBD1. Germline CDR1 and CDR2: SQVTM and ANQGSEA. V was clipped by 6 bases and J by 2 bases; unmatched bases: 7. CDR3 size: 14 residues. CDR3 in amino acids: CSVPDRVAYNEQFF. In DNA, the CDR3 is TGCAGCGTCCCTGACAGGGTGGCCTACAATGAGCAGTTCTTC.

This chain connects TRBV28 to TRBJ1-5; 8 nucleotides agree with TRBD1. With V trimmed by 5 bases and J by 7 bases, 13 bases remained unmatched. There are 16 residues in the CDR3. Germline assignment: CDR1 MDHEN and CDR2 SYDVKM. CDR3 protein: CASSTYDRGVRQPQHF. As DNA, the CDR3 is TGTGCCAGCAGTACCTACGACAGGGGAGTAAGGCAGCCCCAGCATTTT.

The rearrangement links TRBV18 to TRBJ2-3; D possibly matches TRBD1 or TRBD2 (5 bases each). V was cut by 6 bases and J by 0 bases, with 22 bases left in between. CDR3 size: 18 residues. The germline V gene has CDR1 KGHSH and CDR2 LQKENI. The CDR3 reads CASSLEIRGQTSTDTQYF. The CDR3 region has the DNA TGTGCCAGCTCGCTAGAGATCCGGGGCCAGACTAGCACAGATACGCAGTATTTT.

This CDR3 reads CAISGGAYEQYV. The CDR3 DNA sequence: TGTGCCATCAGTGGAGGGGCCTACGAGCAGTACGTC. The chain has TRBV10-3 and TRBJ2-7; tentatively, D is TRBD1 or TRBD2 (5 bases each). Germline-derived CDR1 and CDR2 are ENHRY and SYGVKD. V lost 4 bases and J lost 2, with 6 bases in between. The CDR3 has 12 amino acids.

The rearrangement joins TRBV5-8 to TRBJ1-5; D perhaps matches TRBD1 (5 bases). Germline CDR1 reads SGHTS; CDR2 reads YDEGEE. V lost 4 bases and J 7 bases, leaving 12 bases between the germline ends. This CDR3 has 13 residues. CDR3 sequence: CASSTQGEQPQHF. CDR3 in DNA: TGTGCCAGCAGCACCCAGGGTGAACAGCCCCAGCATTTT.

This clone has only one observation. The chain joins TRBV27 to TRBJ2-4, with 11 positions matching TRBD1. The CDR3 has 15 residues. With V trimmed by 8 bases and J by 1 base, 4 bases remained unmatched. Per germline, CDR1 MNHEY and CDR2 SMNVEV (reference sequence). CDR3: CASSRDRGAKNIQYF. As DNA, the CDR3 is TGTGCCAGCTCGCGGGACAGGGGGGCCAAAAACATTCAGTACTTC.

This clone ranks as medium-sized. This chain connects TRBV10-2 to TRBJ2-7; D might be TRBD2 (6 bases). This CDR3 has 13 amino acids. Trimming removed 5 bases from V and 2 bases from J, with 10 bases in between. Germline V gives CDR1 WSHSY, CDR2 SAAADI. The CDR3 here is CASSSGEAYEQYF. The DNA for the CDR3 is TGCGCCAGCAGTTCGGGAGAAGCCTACGAGCAGTACTTC.

The rearrangement links TRBV5-4 to TRBJ2-5; 11 bases match TRBD2. CDR3 length: 18 amino acids. J lost 5 bases, V lost 1 base, and 13 bases had no gene match. Per the germline V gene, CDR1 is SGHNT and CDR2 is YYREEE (reference sequence). CDR3 amino acids: CASSLLEIAGGRGETQYF. CDR3 bases: TGTGCCAGCAGCTTGCTGGAGATAGCGGGAGGGCGAGGTGAGACCCAGTACTTC.

This clone appeared a single time. The chain joins TRBV28 to TRBJ1-1; weak D call: TRBD1 (5 bases). The CDR3 spans 15 residues. Germline V gives CDR1 MDHEN, CDR2 SYDVKM. V was pared by 1 base and J by 1 base, with 10 bases between. The CDR3 DNA is TGTGCCAGCAGTTTATCCTGGACACCGAACACTGAAGCTTTCTTT. Translating it yields CASSLSWTPNTEAFF.